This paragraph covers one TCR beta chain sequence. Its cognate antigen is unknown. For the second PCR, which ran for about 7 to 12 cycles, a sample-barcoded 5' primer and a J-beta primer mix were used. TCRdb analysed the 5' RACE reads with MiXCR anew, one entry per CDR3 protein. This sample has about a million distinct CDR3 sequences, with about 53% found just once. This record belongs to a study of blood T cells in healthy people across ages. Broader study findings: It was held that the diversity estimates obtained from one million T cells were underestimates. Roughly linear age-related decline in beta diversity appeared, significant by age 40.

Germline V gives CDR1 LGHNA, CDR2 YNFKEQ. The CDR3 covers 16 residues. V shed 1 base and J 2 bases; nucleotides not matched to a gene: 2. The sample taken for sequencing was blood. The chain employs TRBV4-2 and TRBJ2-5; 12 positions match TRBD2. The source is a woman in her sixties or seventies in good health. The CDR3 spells CASSQGTSGVQETQYF. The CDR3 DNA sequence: TGTGCCAGCAGCCAAGGGACTAGCGGGGTTCAAGAGACCCAGTACTTC.